This TCR beta chain appears in the sequencing data of a study of T cell repertoires in cytomegalovirus infection. Turning to the study itself: Through public TCR beta signatures, both CMV infection and matching HLA type were indicated.

With regard to this clonotype: Antigen specificity is unknown.

TCRdb analysed the reads with MiXCR anew, one entry per CDR3 protein. The table has hundreds of thousands of distinct CDR3 sequences, 30% to 35% seen once. Findings and limits, study-wide: Dominating the ex vivo response were HLA-C-restricted CMV-specific TCR beta clonotypes.

This specimen was cultured CD8+ T cells from PBMCs, taken from culture after CMV antigen stimulation. The source is a human donor in good health (CMV status not recorded). Some clones in this sample may be carry-over from other donors' samples.

The CDR3 spells CASSYPGSIQSYTF. Here the CDR3 DNA reads TGTGCCAGCAGTTATCCCGGATCTATCCAGAGCTACACCTTC. The chain couples TRBV6-2 or TRBV6-3 to TRBJ1-2; D gene uncertain. The CDR3 runs to 14 residues. The germline V and J ends were trimmed by 3 bases and 9 bases, with 17 bases remaining between them. Germline-derived CDR1 and CDR2 are MNHEY and SVGEGT.